This TCR beta chain was recovered during a study of long-term antiretroviral therapy in people with HIV. Survey level was the resolution at which the v3.0 immunoSEQ assay ran. Profiled with immunoSEQ multiplex PCR; TCRdb holds only in-frame clones, not every one. The table includes roughly 16,000 clones, about 95% detected once. The CDR3 extends over 14 amino acids. V was clipped by 6 bases and J by 1 base; unmatched bases: 5. Germline CDR1 SEHNR, CDR2 FQNEAQ (reference sequence). This sample comprised unsorted PBMCs, obtained roughly 6.4 years after starting antiretroviral therapy. This clonotype was sampled from a woman between 45 and 60 years old with HIV. The chain is built from TRBV7-9 and TRBJ1-2, with 7 bases fitting TRBD1. CDR3 region: CASRRTGYNYGYTF. The CDR3 DNA sequence: TGTGCCAGCAGACGGACAGGTTATAACTATGGCTACACCTTC.